This TCR beta chain was sequenced for a study of shared T cell receptors in the human thymus. CDR3 size: 16 residues. CDR1 GTSNPN and CDR2 SVGIG come from the germline V gene (reference sequence). Losses at the gene ends were 2 bases for V and 1 base for J; bases not matched to a gene: 3. Repertoires were generated with immunoSEQ multiplex PCR, while TCRdb's copy carries only in-frame clones and drops some. The repertoire holds approximately 580,000 clones, with 78% as singletons. Separately, the same data were catalogued under a study of human thymus T cells. That report notes: Seemingly biased V and J gene usage marked thymic and blood repertoires. Reports from related research described highly overlapping thymic repertoires among unrelated individuals.

This receptor was taken from a boy less than two years old with a congenital heart defect. V and J are TRBV30 and TRBJ2-3, with 13 bases aligning to TRBD2. Specimen: thymocytes. In nucleotides, the CDR3 is TGTGCCTGGAGTTTTGGACTAGCGGGAGGCACAGATACGCAGTATTTT. Protein product: CAWSFGLAGGTDTQYF.